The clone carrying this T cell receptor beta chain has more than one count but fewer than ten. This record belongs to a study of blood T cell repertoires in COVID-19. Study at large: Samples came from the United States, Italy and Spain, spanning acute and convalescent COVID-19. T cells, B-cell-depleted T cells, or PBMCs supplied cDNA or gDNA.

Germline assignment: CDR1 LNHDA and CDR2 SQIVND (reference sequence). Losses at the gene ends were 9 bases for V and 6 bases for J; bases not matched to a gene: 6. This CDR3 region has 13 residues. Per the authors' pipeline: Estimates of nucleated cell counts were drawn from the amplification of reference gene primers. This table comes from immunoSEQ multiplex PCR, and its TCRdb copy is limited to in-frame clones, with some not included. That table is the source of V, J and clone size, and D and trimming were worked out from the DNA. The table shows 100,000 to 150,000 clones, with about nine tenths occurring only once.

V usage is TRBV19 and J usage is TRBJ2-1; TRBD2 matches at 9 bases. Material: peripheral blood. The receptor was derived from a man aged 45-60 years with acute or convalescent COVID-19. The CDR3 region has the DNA TGTGCCAGGTGCTGGGGACTAGCCAATGAGCAGTTCTTC. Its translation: CARCWGLANEQFF.